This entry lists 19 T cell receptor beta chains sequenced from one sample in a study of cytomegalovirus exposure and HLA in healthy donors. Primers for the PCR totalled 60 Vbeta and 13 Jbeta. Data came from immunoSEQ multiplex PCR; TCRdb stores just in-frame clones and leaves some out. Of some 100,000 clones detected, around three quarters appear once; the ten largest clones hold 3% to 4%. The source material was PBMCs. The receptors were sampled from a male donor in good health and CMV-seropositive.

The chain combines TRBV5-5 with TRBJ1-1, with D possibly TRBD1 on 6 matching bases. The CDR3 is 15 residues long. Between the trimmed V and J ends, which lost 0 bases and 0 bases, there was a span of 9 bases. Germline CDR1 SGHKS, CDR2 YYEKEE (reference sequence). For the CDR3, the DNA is TGTGCCAGCAGCTTGGAACAGGGCATGAACACTGAAGCTTTCTTT. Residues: CASSLEQGMNTEAFF. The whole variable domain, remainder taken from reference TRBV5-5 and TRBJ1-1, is DAGVTQSPTHLIKTRGQQVTLRCSPISGHKSVSWYQQVLGQGPQFIFQYYEKEERGRGNFPDRFSARQFPNYSSELNVNALLLGDSALYLCASSLEQGMNTEAFFGQGTRLTVV.

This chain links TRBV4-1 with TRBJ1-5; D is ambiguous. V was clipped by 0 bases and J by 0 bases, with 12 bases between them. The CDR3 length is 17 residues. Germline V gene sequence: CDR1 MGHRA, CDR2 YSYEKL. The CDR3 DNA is TGCGCCAGCAGCCAAGATCCCGAGGGCTATAGCAATCAGCCCCAGCATTTT. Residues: CASSQDPEGYSNQPQHF.

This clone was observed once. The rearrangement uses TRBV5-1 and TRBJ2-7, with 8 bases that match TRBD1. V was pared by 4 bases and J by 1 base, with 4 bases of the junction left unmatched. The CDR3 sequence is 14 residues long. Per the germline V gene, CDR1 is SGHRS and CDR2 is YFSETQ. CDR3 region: CASSVGQGSYEQYF. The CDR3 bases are TGCGCCAGCAGCGTCGGACAGGGTTCCTACGAGCAGTACTTC.

CDR3: CASSLGSGVQETQYF. The CDR3 DNA sequence: TGTGCCAGCAGCTTAGGATCGGGGGTCCAAGAGACCCAGTACTTC. The chain carries TRBV7-6 and TRBJ2-5; D may be TRBD2 (6 bases). The germline V and J ends were trimmed by 1 base and 1 base, with 10 bases remaining between them. This CDR3 contains 15 residues. Per the germline V gene, CDR1 is SGHVS and CDR2 is FNYEAQ.

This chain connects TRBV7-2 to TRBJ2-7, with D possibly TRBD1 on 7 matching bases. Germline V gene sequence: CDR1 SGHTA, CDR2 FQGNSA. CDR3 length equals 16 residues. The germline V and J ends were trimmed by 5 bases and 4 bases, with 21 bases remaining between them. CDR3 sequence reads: CASSAGQLLSPYEQYF. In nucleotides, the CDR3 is TGTGCCAGCAGCGCGGGACAGCTTCTTTCACCGTACGAGCAGTACTTC.

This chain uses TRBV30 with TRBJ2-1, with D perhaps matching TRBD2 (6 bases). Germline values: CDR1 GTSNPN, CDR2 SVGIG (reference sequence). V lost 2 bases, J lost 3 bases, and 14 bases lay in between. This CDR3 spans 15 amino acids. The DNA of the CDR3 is TGTGCCTGGAGTAACGGGGGTAGTTTCTACAATGAGCAGTTCTTC. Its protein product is CAWSNGGSFYNEQFF.

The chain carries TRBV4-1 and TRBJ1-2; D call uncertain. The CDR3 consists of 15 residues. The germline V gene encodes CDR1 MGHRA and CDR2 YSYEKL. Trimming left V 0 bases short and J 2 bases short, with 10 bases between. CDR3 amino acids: CASSQDPRENYGYTF. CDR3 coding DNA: TGCGCCAGCAGCCAAGATCCCCGGGAAAACTATGGCTACACCTTC.

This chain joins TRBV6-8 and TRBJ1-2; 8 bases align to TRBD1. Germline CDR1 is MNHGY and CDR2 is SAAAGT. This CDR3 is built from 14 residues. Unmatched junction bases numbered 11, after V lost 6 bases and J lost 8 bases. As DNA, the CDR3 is TGTGCCAGCAGCACAGGGGGGGGACCTTCCGGCTACACCTTC. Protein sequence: CASSTGGGPSGYTF.

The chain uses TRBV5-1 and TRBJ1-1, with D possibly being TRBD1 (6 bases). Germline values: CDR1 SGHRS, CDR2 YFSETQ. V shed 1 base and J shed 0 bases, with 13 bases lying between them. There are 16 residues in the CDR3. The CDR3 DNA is TGCGCCAGCAGCTTGATAGGGGGGGACATGAACACTGAAGCTTTCTTT. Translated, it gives CASSLIGGDMNTEAFF. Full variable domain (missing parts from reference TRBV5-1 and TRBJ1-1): KAGVTQTPRYLIKTRGQQVTLSCSPISGHRSVSWYQQTPGQGLQFLFEYFSETQRNKGNFPGRFSGRQFSNSRSEMNVSTLELGDSALYLCASSLIGGDMNTEAFFGQGTRLTVV.

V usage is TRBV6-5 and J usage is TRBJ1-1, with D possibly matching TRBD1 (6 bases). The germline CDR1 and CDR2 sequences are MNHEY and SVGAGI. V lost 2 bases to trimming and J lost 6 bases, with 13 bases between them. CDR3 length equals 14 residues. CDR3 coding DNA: TGTGCCAGCAGTTACGATCGCAGGGGATCTGAAGCTTTCTTT. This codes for CASSYDRRGSEAFF.

The CDR3 reads CASSVQGAGYEQYF. DNA of the CDR3: TGTGCCAGCAGCGTTCAGGGGGCCGGGTACGAGCAGTACTTC. The V call is TRBV9, the J call TRBJ2-7; 8 bases match TRBD1. V dropped 2 bases and J dropped 4; count of bases not matched to a gene: 5. The germline CDR1 and CDR2 sequences are SGDLS and YYNGEE. This CDR3 has 14 residues.

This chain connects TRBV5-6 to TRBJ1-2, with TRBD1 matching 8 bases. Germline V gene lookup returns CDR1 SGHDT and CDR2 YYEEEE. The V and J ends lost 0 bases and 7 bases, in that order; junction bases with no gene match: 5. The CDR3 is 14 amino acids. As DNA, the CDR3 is TGTGCCAGCAGCTTGGGGACAGGGTTTCTTGGCTACACCTTC. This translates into CASSLGTGFLGYTF.

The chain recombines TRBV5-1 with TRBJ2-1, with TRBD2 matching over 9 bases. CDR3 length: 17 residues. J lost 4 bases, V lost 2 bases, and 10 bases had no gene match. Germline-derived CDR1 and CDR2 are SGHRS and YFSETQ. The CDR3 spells CASSFSPKAGGYNEQFF. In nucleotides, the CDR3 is TGCGCCAGCAGCTTTTCCCCAAAGGCGGGGGGGTACAATGAGCAGTTCTTC.

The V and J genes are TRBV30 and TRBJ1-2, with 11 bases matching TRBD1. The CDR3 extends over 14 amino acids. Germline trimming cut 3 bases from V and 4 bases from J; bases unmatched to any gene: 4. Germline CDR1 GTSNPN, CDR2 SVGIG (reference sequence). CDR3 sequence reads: CAWRRTGGGYGYTF. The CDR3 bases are TGTGCCTGGAGGCGGACAGGGGGCGGCTATGGCTACACCTTC.

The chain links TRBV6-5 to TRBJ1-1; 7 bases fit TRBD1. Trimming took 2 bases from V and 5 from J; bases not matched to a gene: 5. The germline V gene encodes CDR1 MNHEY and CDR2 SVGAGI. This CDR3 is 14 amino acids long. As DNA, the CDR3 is TGTGCCAGCAGTTACCGAGGGGGCATAACTGAAGCTTTCTTT. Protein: CASSYRGGITEAFF.

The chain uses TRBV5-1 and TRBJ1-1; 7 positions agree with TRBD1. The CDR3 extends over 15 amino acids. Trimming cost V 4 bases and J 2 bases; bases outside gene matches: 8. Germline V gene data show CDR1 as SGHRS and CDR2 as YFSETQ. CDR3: CASSPSGTVNTEAFF. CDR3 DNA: TGCGCCAGCAGCCCTTCCGGGACAGTTAACACTGAAGCTTTCTTT. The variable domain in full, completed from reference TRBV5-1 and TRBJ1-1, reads KAGVTQTPRYLIKTRGQQVTLSCSPISGHRSVSWYQQTPGQGLQFLFEYFSETQRNKGNFPGRFSGRQFSNSRSEMNVSTLELGDSALYLCASSPSGTVNTEAFFGQGTRLTVV.

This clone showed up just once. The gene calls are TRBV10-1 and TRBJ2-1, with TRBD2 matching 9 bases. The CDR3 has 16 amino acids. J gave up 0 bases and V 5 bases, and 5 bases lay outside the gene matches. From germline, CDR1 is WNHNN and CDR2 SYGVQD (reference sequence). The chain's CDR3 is CASSTSGGPSYNEQFF. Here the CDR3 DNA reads TGCGCCAGCAGTACCAGCGGGGGGCCCTCCTACAATGAGCAGTTCTTC.

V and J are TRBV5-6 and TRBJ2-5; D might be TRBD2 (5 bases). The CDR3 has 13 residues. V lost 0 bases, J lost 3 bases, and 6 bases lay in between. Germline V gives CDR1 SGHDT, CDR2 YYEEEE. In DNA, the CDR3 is TGTGCCAGCAGCTTGGTCGGGGAAGAGACCCAGTACTTC. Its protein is CASSLVGEETQYF.

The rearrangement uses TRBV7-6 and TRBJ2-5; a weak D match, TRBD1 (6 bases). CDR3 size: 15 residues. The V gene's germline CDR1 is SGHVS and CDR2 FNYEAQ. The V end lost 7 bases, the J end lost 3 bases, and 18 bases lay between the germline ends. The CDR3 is CASTNGGGPKETQYF. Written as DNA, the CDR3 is TGTGCCAGCACTAATGGGGGCGGGCCGAAAGAGACCCAGTACTTC. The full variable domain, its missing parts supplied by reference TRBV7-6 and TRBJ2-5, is GAGVSQSPRYKVTKRGQDVALRCDPISGHVSLYWYRQALGQGPEFLTYFNYEAQQDKSGLPNDRFSAERPEGSISTLTIQRTEQRDSAMYRCASTNGGGPKETQYFGPGTRLLVL.